This is a list of T cell receptor beta chains from one sample in a study of blood T cell repertoires in COVID-19. Libraries were prepared by immunoSEQ multiplex PCR; TCRdb keeps only in-frame clonotypes and omits some of them. The sample includes hundreds of thousands of clones, nearly 90% seen only once; the top ten take around 1.7%. Sequencing was done on a sample of PBMCs or T cells enriched from blood (not recorded which). The origin of the receptors is a woman aged 18-29 years with acute COVID-19. CDR3s leave out the opening cysteine and the closing phenylalanine or tryptophan.

v_gene: TRBV4-2; j_gene: TRBJ1-2; CDR3aa: ASSQESTARWNYGYT
v_gene: TRBV6-5; j_gene: TRBJ2-5; CDR3aa: ASSYSISSGRETQY
v_gene: TRBV7-3; j_gene: TRBJ2-3; CDR3aa: ASSFTVSDTQY
v_gene: TRBV30; j_gene: TRBJ1-4; CDR3aa: AWSRGQTREKLF
v_gene: TRBV4-3; j_gene: TRBJ2-5; CDR3aa: ASSQDEIQETQY
v_gene: TRBV25-1; j_gene: TRBJ1-1; CDR3aa: ASRQTTGTGHEAF
v_gene: TRBV10-2; j_gene: TRBJ2-4; CDR3aa: ASSESALAGGLLSDIQY
v_gene: TRBV19; j_gene: TRBJ2-7; CDR3aa: ASSPLAGDYEQY
v_gene: TRBV19; j_gene: TRBJ2-1; CDR3aa: ASSIRGSTQNEQF
v_gene: TRBV27; j_gene: TRBJ1-1; CDR3aa: ASSLTGTVGTEAF
v_gene: TRBV4-3; j_gene: TRBJ2-1; CDR3aa: ASSHGTGTYNEQF
v_gene: TRBV5-1; j_gene: TRBJ2-1; CDR3aa: ASSPEAGGPPEQF
v_gene: TRBV6-2/TRBV6-3; j_gene: TRBJ2-1; CDR3aa: ASSYSLEQGSEQF
v_gene: TRBV2; j_gene: TRBJ1-2; CDR3aa: ASPSDGAGAGYGYT
v_gene: TRBV29-1; j_gene: TRBJ1-2; CDR3aa: SATGTANYGYT
v_gene: TRBV30; j_gene: TRBJ1-5; CDR3aa: AWTGGFNQPQH
v_gene: TRBV28; j_gene: TRBJ2-3; CDR3aa: ASSTPGGSRLGVQY
v_gene: TRBV3-1/TRBV3-2; j_gene: TRBJ2-3; CDR3aa: ASSRGPTSTDTQY
v_gene: TRBV7-8; j_gene: TRBJ1-5; CDR3aa: ASSLGPRDQPQH
v_gene: TRBV30; j_gene: TRBJ1-3; CDR3aa: AWSGQGTGNTIY
v_gene: TRBV27; j_gene: TRBJ2-3; CDR3aa: ASSPTSGSGTDTQY
v_gene: TRBV28; j_gene: TRBJ2-2; CDR3aa: ASSFLGGTGELF
v_gene: TRBV7-3; j_gene: TRBJ2-3; CDR3aa: ASGSRGGDTQY
v_gene: TRBV5-1; j_gene: TRBJ2-7; CDR3aa: ASRSGQDRVHEQY
v_gene: TRBV27; j_gene: TRBJ2-5; CDR3aa: ASSRYSGQGRETQY
v_gene: TRBV7-3; j_gene: TRBJ2-5; CDR3aa: ASSLGTEETQY
v_gene: TRBV6-1; j_gene: TRBJ2-2; CDR3aa: ASSVDRGRAGELF
v_gene: TRBV7-9; j_gene: TRBJ2-2; CDR3aa: ASSSQAVGELF
v_gene: TRBV27; j_gene: TRBJ1-5; CDR3aa: ASRLGGRDQPQH
v_gene: TRBV30; j_gene: TRBJ2-5; CDR3aa: AWSGGQAAGETQY
v_gene: TRBV4-1; j_gene: TRBJ2-7; CDR3aa: ASSQDGGQRT
v_gene: TRBV5-1; j_gene: TRBJ1-5; CDR3aa: ASSVRGNQPQH
v_gene: TRBV5-6; j_gene: TRBJ2-5; CDR3aa: ASTRMKPETQY
v_gene: TRBV27; j_gene: TRBJ2-2; CDR3aa: ASSFGTLTGELF
v_gene: TRBV11-2; j_gene: TRBJ1-1; CDR3aa: ASSLQGYTEAF
v_gene: TRBV15; j_gene: TRBJ2-3; CDR3aa: ATSSELIPGVDTQY
v_gene: TRBV11-2; j_gene: TRBJ2-1; CDR3aa: ASSFGLAGTGGNNEQF
v_gene: TRBV5-4; j_gene: TRBJ2-7; CDR3aa: ASSWSETEQY
v_gene: TRBV27; j_gene: TRBJ2-7; CDR3aa: ASSPSGTGSYEQY
v_gene: TRBV11-2; j_gene: TRBJ2-1; CDR3aa: ASSWGSGGHNEQF
v_gene: TRBV28; j_gene: TRBJ2-3; CDR3aa: ASRQGTIQDTQY
v_gene: TRBV19; j_gene: TRBJ2-7; CDR3aa: ASRTSGSSYEQY
v_gene: TRBV4-1; j_gene: TRBJ2-6; CDR3aa: ASSQEGGVSGANVLT
v_gene: TRBV7-8; j_gene: TRBJ1-4; CDR3aa: ASSPGQINEKLF
v_gene: TRBV2; j_gene: TRBJ1-5; CDR3aa: ASKRGDSNQPQH